One sample yielded the 29 T cell receptor beta chains listed below, sequenced in a study of T cell repertoires in cytomegalovirus infection. The antigens these receptors bind are not known. TCRdb redid the calling of the reads with MiXCR, one entry per CDR3 protein. The data contain approximately 65,000 distinct CDR3 sequences, 20% to 25% of them singletons. Material: CD8+ T cells from cultured PBMCs, obtained from culture after CMV antigen stimulation. Every receptor here comes from a human donor in good health (CMV status not recorded). Some clones in this sample may be carry-over from other donors' samples.

The V gene is TRBV4-3, the J gene TRBJ1-2; D is unresolved. The length of the CDR3 is 20 residues. Germline values: CDR1 LGHNA, CDR2 YSLEER. V shed 0 bases and J shed 0 bases, with 23 bases lying between them. In DNA form, the CDR3 reads TGCGCCAGCAGCCAAGAACCCCCCGTAGTGCAGTACGCCCCTAACTATGGCTACACCTTC. This translates into CASSQEPPVVQYAPNYGYTF.

The chain joins TRBV12-3 or TRBV12-4 to TRBJ2-7, with unresolved D. The germline V and J ends were trimmed by 1 base and 2 bases, with 9 bases remaining between them. The CDR3 is 14 residues long. CDR3 region: CASSLGLYTYEQYF. Here the CDR3 DNA reads TGTGCCAGCAGTTTAGGGCTTTATACCTACGAGCAGTACTTC.

This clonotype showed up just a few times. The chain links TRBV6-2 or TRBV6-3 to TRBJ1-5; TRBD1 matches 7 bases. V was clipped by 2 bases and J by 2 bases; unmatched bases: 3. This CDR3 region has 15 residues. Germline CDR1 is MNHEY and CDR2 is SVGEGT. CDR3 coding DNA: TGTGCCAGCAGTTACGTCCAGGGGGGCAATCAGCCCCAGCATTTT. It translates to CASSYVQGGNQPQHF.

The chain links TRBV7-2 to TRBJ1-2; D is undetermined. Between the trimmed V and J ends, which lost 5 bases and 2 bases, there was a span of 21 bases. CDR3 length: 17 amino acids. Germline CDR1 and CDR2: SGHTA and FQGNSA. The CDR3 DNA follows: TGTGCCAGCAGCCCGAGACAAGGACCCAACCCCAACTATGGCTACACCTTC. Protein product: CASSPRQGPNPNYGYTF.

A few counts support this clonotype. V gene TRBV24-1 combines with J gene TRBJ2-3; D may be TRBD2 (5 bases). The CDR3 covers 15 residues. Germline CDR1 is KGHDR and CDR2 is SFDVKD. Between the trimmed V and J ends, which lost 5 bases and 0 bases, there was a span of 11 bases. The CDR3 DNA reads TGTGCCACCAGTGCGGGAAGGGCCAGCACAGATACGCAGTATTTT. Protein product: CATSAGRASTDTQYF.

This clonotype was seen a few times. This chain uses TRBV7-8 with TRBJ2-1, with 15 nucleotides matching TRBD2. From germline, CDR1 is SGHVS and CDR2 FQNEAQ. The CDR3 runs 15 residues. J was trimmed by 14 bases and V by 5 bases; bases with no gene match: 10. The CDR3: CASSTPKGLAGGEFF. CDR3 nucleotides: TGTGCCAGCAGCACCCCGAAGGGACTAGCGGGGGGAGAGTTCTTC.

The V gene is TRBV11-2, the J gene TRBJ1-5; possibly TRBD1 for D (5 bases). The CDR3 loop spans 13 amino acids. Trimming took off 1 base at V and 5 bases at J, with 6 bases between the two ends. CDR1 and CDR2 from the germline V gene are SGHAT and FQNNGV. The CDR3 reads CASSLATDQPQHF. CDR3 DNA: TGTGCCAGCAGCTTAGCGACAGATCAGCCCCAGCATTTT.

This clonotype was detected only a few times. This sequence joins TRBV4-1 and TRBJ1-5; D uncertain. V gave up 0 bases and J gave up 1 base, with 13 bases separating them. The CDR3 runs to 17 residues. Germline V gene sequence: CDR1 MGHRA, CDR2 YSYEKL. The CDR3 nucleotides are TGCGCCAGCAGCCAAGATGGAGGGCTTTTAAGCAATCAGCCCCAGCATTTT. This translates into CASSQDGGLLSNQPQHF.

The rearrangement links TRBV4-3 to TRBJ2-3; D ambiguous. Germline-derived CDR1 and CDR2 are LGHNA and YSLEER. Trimming left V 8 bases short and J 0 bases short, with 15 bases between. The CDR3 runs 15 residues. As DNA, the CDR3 is TGCGCCAGCGCCAGAACCCCAAGCAGCACAGATACGCAGTATTTT. It codes for CASARTPSSTDTQYF.

This chain connects TRBV6-1 to TRBJ1-4; a possible D gene is TRBD1 (5 bases). This CDR3 has 17 amino acids. CDR1 and CDR2 from the germline V gene are MNHNS and SASEGT. V lost 5 bases and J 0 bases, leaving 16 bases between the germline ends. The CDR3 sequence is CASSPDSPLSTNEKLFF. The CDR3 DNA reads TGTGCCAGCAGTCCTGACAGCCCGCTCTCAACTAATGAAAAACTGTTTTTT.

The sample holds a few counts of this clonotype. The chain couples TRBV7-8 to TRBJ2-1; 8 bases line up with TRBD2. Germline assignment: CDR1 SGHVS and CDR2 FQNEAQ. With V trimmed by 0 bases and J by 8 bases, 9 bases remained unmatched. The CDR3 contains 16 residues. The CDR3 here is CASSLASGGAADEQFF. The CDR3 DNA sequence: TGTGCCAGCAGCTTAGCCTCCGGGGGGGCCGCGGATGAGCAGTTCTTC.

This chain connects TRBV7-9 to TRBJ2-5; 9 bases are shared with TRBD1. The germline gives CDR1 SEHNR, CDR2 FQNEAQ (reference sequence). This CDR3 is built from 13 residues. V dropped 7 bases and J dropped 6; count of bases not matched to a gene: 6. This chain's CDR3 is CASTEDRGKTQYF. The DNA of the CDR3 is TGTGCCAGCACCGAGGACAGGGGAAAGACCCAGTACTTC.

Only a few counts were recorded for this clonotype. For the CDR3, the DNA is TGTGCCAGCTCACCACAGGTTGACAGGAGAGGCGATGGCTACACCTTC. This sequence encodes CASSPQVDRRGDGYTF. V is TRBV18 and J is TRBJ1-2; the D gene is possibly TRBD1 (6 bases). Deletions cut 1 base from V and 6 bases from J, with 18 bases between. CDR3 length equals 16 residues. Germline V gene sequence: CDR1 KGHSH, CDR2 LQKENI.

The rearrangement uses TRBV7-8 and TRBJ2-7, with TRBD2 as a possible D gene (5 bases). The CDR3 is made up of 15 amino acids. V was cut by 1 base and J by 1 base, with 11 bases left in between. The germline CDR1 and CDR2 sequences are SGHVS and FQNEAQ. CDR3 sequence reads: CASSLEGRPSYEQYF. The CDR3 DNA reads as TGTGCCAGCAGCTTAGAAGGGAGACCGTCCTACGAGCAGTACTTC.

This chain links TRBV12-3 or TRBV12-4 with TRBJ2-5; 7 nucleotides line up with TRBD2. V shed 1 base and J 5 bases; nucleotides not matched to a gene: 4. This CDR3 is built from 14 residues. The CDR3 sequence is CASSLGDGGETQYF. The DNA of the CDR3 is TGTGCCAGCAGTTTAGGCGACGGGGGGGAGACCCAGTACTTC.

This clonotype was seen only a few times. The junction differs from germline at one of its ends, possibly a read error. J is TRBJ1-1 and V is TRBV11-2, with D maybe TRBD1 (6 bases). The CDR3 consists of 16 residues. Germline-derived CDR1 and CDR2 are SGHAT and FQNNGV. CDR3 amino acids: CASSLGGWGARTEAFF. The CDR3 DNA reads TGTGCTAGCAGCTTAGGAGGTTGGGGGGCGCGGACTGAAGCTTTCTTT.

The chain recombines TRBV7-2 with TRBJ2-7; D call uncertain. Per germline, CDR1 SGHTA and CDR2 FQGNSA. V was pared by 4 bases and J by 1 base, with 17 bases between. The CDR3 loop spans 16 amino acids. The CDR3 region is CASSSKWLQSSYEQYF. In DNA form, the CDR3 reads TGTGCCAGCAGCTCCAAATGGCTACAGTCTTCCTACGAGCAGTACTTC.

This clonotype was seen only a few times. V and J are TRBV7-2 and TRBJ1-5; 8 bases align to TRBD1. Germline V gives CDR1 SGHTA, CDR2 FQGNSA. V lost 5 bases, J lost 3 bases, and 9 bases stayed unmatched. The CDR3 loop spans 16 amino acids. CDR3 protein: CASSALTGAINQPQHF. The CDR3 DNA sequence: TGTGCCAGCAGCGCACTGACAGGGGCTATCAATCAGCCCCAGCATTTT. Combining the CDR3 with reference TRBV7-2 and TRBJ1-5 gives the whole variable domain GAGVSQSPSNKVTEKGKDVELRCDPISGHTALYWYRQSLGQGLEFLIYFQGNSAPDKSGLPSDRFSAERTGGSVSTLTIQRTQQEDSAVYLCASSALTGAINQPQHFGDGTRLSIL.

The CDR3 sequence: CASGFAGGTEAFF. DNA for the CDR3: TGTGCTAGTGGTTTCGCGGGCGGCACTGAAGCTTTCTTT. The genes are TRBV12-5 and TRBJ1-1; D gene unclear. V lost 3 bases to trimming and J lost 4 bases, with 9 bases between them. Germline CDR1 is LGHNT and CDR2 is FRNRAP. The CDR3 contains 13 residues.

The gene calls are TRBV19 and TRBJ1-1; D unresolved. The germline V gene encodes CDR1 LNHDA and CDR2 SQIVND (reference sequence). V was pared by 1 base and J by 5 bases, with 11 bases between. This CDR3 spans 14 amino acids. The CDR3 DNA reads as TGTGCCAGTAGTATAGTGGGCCCTCGGACTGAAGCTTTCTTT. This translates into CASSIVGPRTEAFF. The whole variable domain, remainder taken from reference TRBV19 and TRBJ1-1, is DGGITQSPKYLFRKEGQNVTLSCEQNLNHDAMYWYRQDPGQGLRLIYYSQIVNDFQKGDIAEGYSVSREKKESFPLTVTSAQKNPTAFYLCASSIVGPRTEAFFGQGTRLTVV.

This clonotype was seen ten or more times. V is TRBV7-8 and J is TRBJ2-7; TRBD1 matches at 7 bases. Germline V gene sequence: CDR1 SGHVS, CDR2 FQNEAQ. J lost 0 bases, V lost 4 bases, and 3 bases had no gene match. The CDR3 is 14 residues long. The CDR3 is CASSSWTGSYEQYF. The CDR3 region has the DNA TGTGCCAGCAGCTCTTGGACAGGCTCCTACGAGCAGTACTTC.

This clonotype was detected only a few times. The chain carries TRBV19 and TRBJ1-1; a weak D match, TRBD1 (5 bases). The CDR3 extends over 17 amino acids. Trimming pared 3 bases from V and 4 bases from J, leaving 21 bases between. Germline assignment: CDR1 LNHDA and CDR2 SQIVND (reference sequence). The CDR3 spells CASSILPGEGDSTEAFF. CDR3 sequence (DNA): TGTGCCAGTAGTATTCTGCCGGGGGAAGGAGATAGCACTGAAGCTTTCTTT.

This clonotype was seen more than once but under ten times. The V and J genes are TRBV7-2 and TRBJ2-7, with 8 bases that match TRBD1. Germline CDR1 SGHTA, CDR2 FQGNSA. The CDR3 consists of 16 residues. The trim removed 8 bases at V and 2 bases at J, leaving 14 bases unmatched. CDR3 amino acids: CASRKEGTGTPYEQYF. The CDR3, as DNA: TGTGCCAGCCGAAAGGAGGGGACAGGAACACCCTACGAGCAGTACTTC.

This clonotype showed up just a few times. The V and J genes are TRBV6-2 or TRBV6-3 and TRBJ2-2; 9 nucleotides align to TRBD2. Losses at the gene ends were 7 bases for V and 7 bases for J; bases not matched to a gene: 10. From germline, CDR1 is MNHEY and CDR2 SVGEGT. This CDR3 contains 15 residues. CDR3 residues: CASTLAGGAVGELFF. In DNA, the CDR3 is TGTGCCAGCACCCTCGCGGGGGGGGCCGTCGGGGAGCTGTTTTTT.

The chain recombines TRBV7-8 with TRBJ1-1; D might be TRBD1 (5 bases). The germline gives CDR1 SGHVS, CDR2 FQNEAQ. The CDR3 contains 13 residues. Trimming removed 5 bases at V and 6 bases at J, with 13 bases between. The CDR3 sequence is CASSPPPGPEAFF. Here the CDR3 DNA reads TGTGCCAGCAGCCCCCCGCCAGGGCCTGAAGCTTTCTTT.

This clonotype was observed a few times. The V call is TRBV4-1, the J call TRBJ2-7, with D tentatively TRBD2 (6 bases). The CDR3 is 15 amino acids. The ends were cut back, 0 bases at V and 6 bases at J, with 15 bases in the middle. Germline loops: CDR1 MGHRA, CDR2 YSYEKL. CDR3 region: CASSQDGAGSSEQYF. CDR3 nucleotides: TGCGCCAGCAGCCAAGATGGTGCGGGAAGTAGCGAGCAGTACTTC.

The chain recombines TRBV6-5 with TRBJ1-3; weak D call: TRBD1 (5 bases). V dropped 0 bases and J dropped 5 bases, with 14 bases sitting between them. The CDR3 runs 16 residues. CDR1 and CDR2 from the germline V gene are MNHEY and SVGAGI. The CDR3 DNA reads TGTGCCAGCAGTTACTCGTATGGGGCAGAGAGAAACACCATATATTTT. Its protein product is CASSYSYGAERNTIYF.

The chain links TRBV7-2 to TRBJ1-2, with TRBD1 matching over 11 bases. CDR3 length equals 15 residues. Germline V gene sequence: CDR1 SGHTA, CDR2 FQGNSA. Trimming at V came to 6 bases and at J to 4 bases, leaving 7 bases not matched to a gene. CDR3 sequence reads: CASRAGDRGIYGYTF. In nucleotides, the CDR3 is TGTGCCAGCAGGGCGGGGGACAGGGGGATCTATGGCTACACCTTC.

The V and J genes are TRBV10-3 and TRBJ2-3; D gene uncertain. Germline V gene sequence: CDR1 ENHRY, CDR2 SYGVKD. This CDR3 has 16 amino acids. The ends were cut back, 2 bases at V and 0 bases at J, with 12 bases in the middle. CDR3 in amino acids: CAISELDGTSTDTQYF. In nucleotides, the CDR3 is TGTGCCATCAGTGAGCTTGACGGTACTAGCACAGATACGCAGTATTTT.